Below, 8 T cell receptor beta chains from the same sample are listed, as sequenced in a study of blood T cell repertoires in COVID-19. Produced via immunoSEQ multiplex PCR; TCRdb's table is partial and in-frame only. The table shows about 260,000 clones, with approximately 90% occurring only once. The source material was PBMCs or T cells enriched from blood (not recorded which). Every receptor here comes from a man in his forties or fifties who had been exposed to COVID-19.

The chain employs TRBV18 and TRBJ1-1; no clear D gene. Germline assignment: CDR1 KGHSH and CDR2 LQKENI. The CDR3 sequence is 14 residues long. Trimming took off 3 bases at V and 2 bases at J, with 10 bases between the two ends. The CDR3 bases are TGTGCCAGCTCACCTCTGGGCAGTAACACTGAAGCTTTCTTT. Translated: CASSPLGSNTEAFF.

A single count supports this clone. The genes are TRBV6-5 and TRBJ1-1, with unresolved D. Germline V gene data show CDR1 as MNHEY and CDR2 as SVGAGI. CDR3 length: 12 amino acids. V shed 11 bases and J shed 4 bases, with 14 bases lying between them. CDR3 amino acids: CAAKRTATEAFF. CDR3 bases: TGTGCCGCAAAGCGAACCGCCACTGAAGCTTTCTTT.

The chain has TRBV6-5 and TRBJ2-2, with 8 positions matching TRBD2. The germline V gene has CDR1 MNHEY and CDR2 SVGAGI. The junction had 6 bases not matched to a gene; V was cut back by 0 bases and J by 6 bases. This CDR3 has 16 residues. CDR3 residues: CASSYSRLAGAGELFF. The CDR3 region has the DNA TGTGCCAGCAGTTACTCTAGGCTAGCGGGTGCCGGGGAGCTGTTTTTT.

The V call is TRBV11-2, the J call TRBJ1-4; maybe TRBD1 (6 bases). V was shortened by 3 bases and J by 4 bases, with 18 bases between the two germline ends. The CDR3 extends over 17 amino acids. CDR1 is SGHAT, CDR2 FQNNGV, per germline. This chain's CDR3 is CASSLGPIQGVNEKLFF. The CDR3, as DNA: TGTGCCAGCAGCTTGGGCCCAATACAGGGTGTTAATGAAAAACTGTTTTTT.

This clone was seen only once. The chain links TRBV7-9 to TRBJ1-4; D perhaps matches TRBD1 (6 bases). This CDR3 is built from 14 residues. Trimming stripped 7 bases from V and 5 bases from J, with 14 bases between. Looked up from germline, CDR1 is SEHNR and CDR2 is FQNEAQ (reference sequence). The CDR3 nucleotides are TGTGCCAGCAACCTCCAGGGGTCCAATGAAAAACTGTTTTTT. As protein: CASNLQGSNEKLFF.

This clone was detected only once. This rearrangement joins TRBV7-9 to TRBJ1-6, with D possibly matching TRBD1 (6 bases). This CDR3 contains 16 residues. Germline V gives CDR1 SEHNR, CDR2 FQNEAQ (reference sequence). V lost 3 bases and J lost 7, with 16 bases in between. DNA of the CDR3: TGTGCCAGCAGCTTCCCTCGGGGGGCAGGGAATTCACCCCTCCACTTT. It translates to CASSFPRGAGNSPLHF.

V usage is TRBV5-4 and J usage is TRBJ2-1, with 8 bases aligning to TRBD1. Germline lookup yields CDR1 SGHNT and CDR2 YYREEE (reference sequence). The CDR3 loop spans 13 amino acids. J lost 6 bases, V lost 4 bases, and 3 bases had no gene match. CDR3 amino acids: CASSLTGGNEQFF. For the CDR3, the DNA is TGTGCCAGCAGCCTCACAGGGGGCAATGAGCAGTTCTTC.

This chain connects TRBV5-6 to TRBJ2-2; 8 bases line up with TRBD1. With V trimmed by 4 bases and J by 5 bases, 7 bases remained unmatched. The CDR3 extends over 15 amino acids. Per germline, CDR1 SGHDT and CDR2 YYEEEE. CDR3 in DNA: TGTGCCAGCAGCCTACCTAGACAGGGGACCGGGGAGCTGTTTTTT. It translates to CASSLPRQGTGELFF.